This TCR beta chain was retrieved from a study of response to subunit inactivated influenza vaccine. CDR3 length: 14 amino acids. Trimming shortened V by 3 bases and J by 0 bases, and 11 bases separated the two germline ends. Germline-derived CDR1 and CDR2 are DFQATT and SNEGSKA (reference sequence). From the RT-PCR reads, TCRdb called clonotypes with MiXCR, one entry per CDR3 protein. The profile shows more than 550,000 distinct CDR3 sequences, about 11% of them singletons. This sample also appeared in a second study, on T cells expressing NK-cell markers. That work adds: For TCR beta, cDNA was produced by 5'RACE template switching with UMIs.

The specimen comprised PBMCs from blood, sampled on the day of vaccination. This clonotype originated in a man aged 45-65 years who received an inactivated influenza vaccine. J is TRBJ1-2 and V is TRBV20-1, with a possible D match to TRBD1 (5 bases). The CDR3 sequence is CSARGGRTNYGYTF. DNA of the CDR3: TGCAGTGCTAGGGGGGGGAGAACTAACTATGGCTACACCTTC.